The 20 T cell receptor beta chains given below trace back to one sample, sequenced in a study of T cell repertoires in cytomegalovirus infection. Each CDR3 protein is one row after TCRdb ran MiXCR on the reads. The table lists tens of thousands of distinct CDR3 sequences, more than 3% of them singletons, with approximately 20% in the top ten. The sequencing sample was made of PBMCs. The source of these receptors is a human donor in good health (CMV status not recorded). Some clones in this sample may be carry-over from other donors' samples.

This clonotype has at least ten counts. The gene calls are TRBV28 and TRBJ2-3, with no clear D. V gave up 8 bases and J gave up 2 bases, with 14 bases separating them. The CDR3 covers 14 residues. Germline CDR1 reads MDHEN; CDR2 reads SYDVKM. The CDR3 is CASGSLLSTDTQYF. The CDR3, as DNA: TGTGCCAGCGGCTCTCTCTTGTCCACAGATACGCAGTATTTT.

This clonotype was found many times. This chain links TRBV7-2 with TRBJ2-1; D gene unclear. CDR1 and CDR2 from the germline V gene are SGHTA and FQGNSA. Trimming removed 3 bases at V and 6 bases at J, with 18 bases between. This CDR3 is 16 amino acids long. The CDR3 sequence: CASSLGPGGPSNEQFF. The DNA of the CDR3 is TGTGCCAGCAGCTTGGGCCCCGGTGGTCCGAGCAATGAGCAGTTCTTC. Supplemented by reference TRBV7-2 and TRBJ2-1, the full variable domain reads GAGVSQSPSNKVTEKGKDVELRCDPISGHTALYWYRQSLGQGLEFLIYFQGNSAPDKSGLPSDRFSAERTGGSVSTLTIQRTQQEDSAVYLCASSLGPGGPSNEQFFGPGTRLTVL.

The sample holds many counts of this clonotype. The CDR3 loop is CASSPPRPTDTQYF. Here the CDR3 DNA reads TGTGCCAGCAGCCCCCCACGACCGACAGATACGCAGTATTTT. The gene calls are TRBV7-8 and TRBJ2-3; D remains unclear. V was cut by 5 bases and J by 3 bases, with 12 bases left in between. The CDR3 has 14 residues. Germline lookup yields CDR1 SGHVS and CDR2 FQNEAQ.

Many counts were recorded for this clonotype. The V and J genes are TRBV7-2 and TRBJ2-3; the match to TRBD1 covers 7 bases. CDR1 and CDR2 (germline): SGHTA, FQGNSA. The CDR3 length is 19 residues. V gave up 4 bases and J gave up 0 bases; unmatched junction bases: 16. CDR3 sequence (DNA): TGTGCCAGCAGCTCGTCTCATGGCCCCGGACAGGCTAGCACAGATACGCAGTATTTT. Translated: CASSSSHGPGQASTDTQYF.

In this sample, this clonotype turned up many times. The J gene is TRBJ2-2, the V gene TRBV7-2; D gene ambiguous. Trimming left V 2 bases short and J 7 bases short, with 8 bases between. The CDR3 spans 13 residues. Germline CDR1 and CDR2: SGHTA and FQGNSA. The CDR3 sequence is CASSLKVIGELFF. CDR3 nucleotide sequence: TGTGCCAGCAGCTTAAAGGTTATCGGGGAGCTGTTTTTT. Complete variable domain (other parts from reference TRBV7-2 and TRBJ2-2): GAGVSQSPSNKVTEKGKDVELRCDPISGHTALYWYRQSLGQGLEFLIYFQGNSAPDKSGLPSDRFSAERTGGSVSTLTIQRTQQEDSAVYLCASSLKVIGELFFGEGSRLTVL.

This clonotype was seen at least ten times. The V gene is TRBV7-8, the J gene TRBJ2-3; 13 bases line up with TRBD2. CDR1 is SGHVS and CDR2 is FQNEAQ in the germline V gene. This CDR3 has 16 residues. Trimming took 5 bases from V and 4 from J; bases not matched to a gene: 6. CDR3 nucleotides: TGTGCCAGCAGCGTAGAACTAGCGGGGGGGCCAGATACGCAGTATTTT. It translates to CASSVELAGGPDTQYF.

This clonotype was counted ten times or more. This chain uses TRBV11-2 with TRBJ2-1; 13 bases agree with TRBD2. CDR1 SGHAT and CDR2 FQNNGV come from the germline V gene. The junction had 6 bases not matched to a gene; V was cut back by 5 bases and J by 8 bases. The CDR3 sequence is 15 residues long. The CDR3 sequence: CASSATSGGAYEQFF. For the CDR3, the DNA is TGTGCCAGCAGCGCCACTAGCGGGGGGGCCTATGAGCAGTTCTTC. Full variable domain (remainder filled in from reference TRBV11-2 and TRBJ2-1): EAGVAQSPRYKIIEKRQSVAFWCNPISGHATLYWYQQILGQGPKLLIQFQNNGVVDDSQLPKDRFSAERLKGVDSTLKIQPAKLEDSAVYLCASSATSGGAYEQFFGPGTRLTVL.

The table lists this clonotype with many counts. The CDR3 DNA follows: TGTGCCAGCAGCTTCAGGACGGGAAACAATGAGCAGTTCTTC. Translated, it gives CASSFRTGNNEQFF. J is TRBJ2-1 and V is TRBV7-2; D may be TRBD2 (5 bases). The CDR3 contains 14 residues. The germline gives CDR1 SGHTA, CDR2 FQGNSA. V gave up 3 bases and J gave up 5 bases, with 11 bases separating them.

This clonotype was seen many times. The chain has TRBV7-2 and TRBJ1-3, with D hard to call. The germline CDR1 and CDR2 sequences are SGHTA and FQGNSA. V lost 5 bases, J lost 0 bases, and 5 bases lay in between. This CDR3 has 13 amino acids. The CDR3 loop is CASSPRSGNTIYF. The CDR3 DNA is TGTGCCAGCAGCCCACGCTCTGGAAACACCATATATTTT.

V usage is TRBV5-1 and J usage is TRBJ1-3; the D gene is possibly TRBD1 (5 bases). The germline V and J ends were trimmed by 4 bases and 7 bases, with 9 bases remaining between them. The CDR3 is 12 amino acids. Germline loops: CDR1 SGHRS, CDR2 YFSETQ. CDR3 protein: CASSQGDNTIYF. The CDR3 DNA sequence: TGCGCCAGCAGCCAGGGCGATAACACCATATATTTT.

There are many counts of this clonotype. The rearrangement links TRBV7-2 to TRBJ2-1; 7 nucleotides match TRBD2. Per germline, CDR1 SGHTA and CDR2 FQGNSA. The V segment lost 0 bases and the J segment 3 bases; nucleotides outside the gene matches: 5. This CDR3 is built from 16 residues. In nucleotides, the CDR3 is TGTGCCAGCAGCTTAGCGGGAGGGAGTTACTACAATGAGCAGTTCTTC. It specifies CASSLAGGSYYNEQFF.

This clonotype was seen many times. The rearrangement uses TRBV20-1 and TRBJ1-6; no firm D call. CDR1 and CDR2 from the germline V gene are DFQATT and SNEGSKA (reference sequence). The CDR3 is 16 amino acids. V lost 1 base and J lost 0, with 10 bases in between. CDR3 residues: CSARAGASSYNSPLHF. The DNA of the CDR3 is TGCAGTGCTAGAGCGGGTGCAAGCTCCTATAATTCACCCCTCCACTTT.

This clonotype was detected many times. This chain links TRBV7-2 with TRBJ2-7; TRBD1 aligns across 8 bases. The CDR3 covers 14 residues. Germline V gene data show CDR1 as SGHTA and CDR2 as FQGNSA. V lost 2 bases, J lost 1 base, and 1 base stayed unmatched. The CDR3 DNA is TGTGCCAGCAGCTTACAGGGGGCATCCTACGAGCAGTACTTC. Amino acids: CASSLQGASYEQYF.

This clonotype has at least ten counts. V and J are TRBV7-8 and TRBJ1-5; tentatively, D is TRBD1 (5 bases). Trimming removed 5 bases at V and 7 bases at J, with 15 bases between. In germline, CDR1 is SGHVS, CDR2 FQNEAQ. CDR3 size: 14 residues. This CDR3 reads CASSLPGGGQPQHF. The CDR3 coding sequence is TGTGCCAGCAGCCTGCCGGGGGGGGGGCAGCCCCAGCATTTT.

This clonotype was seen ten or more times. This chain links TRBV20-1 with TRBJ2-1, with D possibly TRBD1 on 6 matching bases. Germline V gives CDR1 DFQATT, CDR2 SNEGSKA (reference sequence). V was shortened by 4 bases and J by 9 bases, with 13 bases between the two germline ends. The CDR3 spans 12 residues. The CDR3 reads CSATYGQFEQFF. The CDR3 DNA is TGCAGTGCTACCTACGGACAGTTTGAGCAGTTCTTC.

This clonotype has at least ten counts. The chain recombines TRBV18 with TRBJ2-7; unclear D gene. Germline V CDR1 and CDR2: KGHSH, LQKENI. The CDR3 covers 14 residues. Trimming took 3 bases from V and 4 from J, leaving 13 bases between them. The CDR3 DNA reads TGTGCCAGCTCACCTGGGGAAAGGCAGTACGAGCAGTACTTC. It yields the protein CASSPGERQYEQYF.

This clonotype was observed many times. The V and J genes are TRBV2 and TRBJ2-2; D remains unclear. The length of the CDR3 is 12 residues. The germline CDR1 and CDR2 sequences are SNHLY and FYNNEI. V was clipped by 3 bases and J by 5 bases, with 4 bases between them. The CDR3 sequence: CASSDPTGELFF. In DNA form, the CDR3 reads TGTGCCAGCAGTGATCCTACCGGGGAGCTGTTTTTT.

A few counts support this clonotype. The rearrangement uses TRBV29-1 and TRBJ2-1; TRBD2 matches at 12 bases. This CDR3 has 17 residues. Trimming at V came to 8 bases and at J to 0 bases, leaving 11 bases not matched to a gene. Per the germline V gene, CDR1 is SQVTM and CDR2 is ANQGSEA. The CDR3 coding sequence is TGCAGCCCAAGGGGACTAGCGGGTATTAGCTCCTACAATGAGCAGTTCTTC. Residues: CSPRGLAGISSYNEQFF.

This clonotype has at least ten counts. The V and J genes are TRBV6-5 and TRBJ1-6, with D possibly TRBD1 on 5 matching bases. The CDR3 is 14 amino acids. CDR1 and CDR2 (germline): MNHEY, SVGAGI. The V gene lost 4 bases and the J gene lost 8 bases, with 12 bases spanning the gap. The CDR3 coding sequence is TGTGCCAGCAGTTCTAACAGGAAGGATTCACCCCTCCACTTT. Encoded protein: CASSSNRKDSPLHF.

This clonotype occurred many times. The CDR3 here is CASSLVGTIGDEQFF. CDR3 sequence (DNA): TGCGCCAGCAGCTTAGTCGGGACTATAGGGGATGAGCAGTTCTTC. The V call is TRBV5-1, the J call TRBJ2-1, with 7 bases aligning to TRBD2. Germline CDR1 is SGHRS and CDR2 is YFSETQ. CDR3 length equals 15 residues. V lost 2 bases and J lost 8; bases outside the gene matches: 10.